This TCR beta chain was found in a study of blood T cell repertoires in COVID-19. The assay was immunoSEQ multiplex PCR, and TCRdb's table has in-frame clones only and misses some. The sample lists around 120,000 clones; approximately 80% were seen once. Trimming left V 2 bases short and J 0 bases short, with 8 bases between. The CDR3 contains 15 residues. Germline V gene lookup returns CDR1 KGHSH and CDR2 LQKENI. The sequenced sample consisted of peripheral blood. J is TRBJ1-3 and V is TRBV18, with no clear D. The receptor's source is a man aged 35-49 years with active or convalescent COVID-19. Here the CDR3 reads CASSPDIDSGNTIYF. The CDR3 region has the DNA TGTGCCAGCTCACCAGACATTGACTCTGGAAACACCATATATTTT.